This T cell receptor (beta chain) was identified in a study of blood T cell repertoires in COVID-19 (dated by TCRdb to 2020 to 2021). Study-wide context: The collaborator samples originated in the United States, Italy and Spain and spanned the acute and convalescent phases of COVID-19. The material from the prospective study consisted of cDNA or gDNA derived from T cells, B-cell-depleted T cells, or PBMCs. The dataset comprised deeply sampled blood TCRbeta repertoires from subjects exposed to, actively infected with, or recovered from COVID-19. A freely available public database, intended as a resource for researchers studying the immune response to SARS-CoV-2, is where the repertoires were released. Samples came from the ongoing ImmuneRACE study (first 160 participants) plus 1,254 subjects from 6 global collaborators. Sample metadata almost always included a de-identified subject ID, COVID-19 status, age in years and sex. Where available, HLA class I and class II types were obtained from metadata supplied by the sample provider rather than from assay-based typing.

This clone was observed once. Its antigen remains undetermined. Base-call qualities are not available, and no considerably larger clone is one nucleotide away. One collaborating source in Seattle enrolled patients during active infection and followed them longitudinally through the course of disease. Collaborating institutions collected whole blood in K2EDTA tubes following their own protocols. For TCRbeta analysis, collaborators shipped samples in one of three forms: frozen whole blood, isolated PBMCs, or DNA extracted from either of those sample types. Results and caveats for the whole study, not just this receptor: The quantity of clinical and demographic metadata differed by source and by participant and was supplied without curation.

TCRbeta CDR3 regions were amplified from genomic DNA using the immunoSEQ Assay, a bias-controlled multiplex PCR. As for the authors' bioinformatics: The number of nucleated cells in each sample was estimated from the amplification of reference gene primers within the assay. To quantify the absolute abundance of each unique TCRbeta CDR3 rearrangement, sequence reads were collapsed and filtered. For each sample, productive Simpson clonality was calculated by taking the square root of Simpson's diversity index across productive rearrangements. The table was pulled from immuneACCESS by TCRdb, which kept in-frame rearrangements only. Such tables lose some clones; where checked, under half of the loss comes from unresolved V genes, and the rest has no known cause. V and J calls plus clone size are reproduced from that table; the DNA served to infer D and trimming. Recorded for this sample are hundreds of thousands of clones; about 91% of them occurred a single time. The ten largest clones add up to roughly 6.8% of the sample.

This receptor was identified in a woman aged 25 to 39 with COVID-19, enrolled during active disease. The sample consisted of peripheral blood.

This receptor has the CDR3 CASSNGEFQETQYF. The sequenced DNA is TGTGCCAGCAGCAATGGGGAGTTCCAAGAGACCCAGTACTTC. The chain couples TRBV21-1 to TRBJ2-5; the table's D call TRBD2 went unverified against the DNA. TRBV21-1 is assigned pseudogene status. There are 14 amino acids in the CDR3, from cysteine to phenylalanine inclusive. Of the read, only the CDR3 DNA is kept; its 42 bases are in frame from base 1.